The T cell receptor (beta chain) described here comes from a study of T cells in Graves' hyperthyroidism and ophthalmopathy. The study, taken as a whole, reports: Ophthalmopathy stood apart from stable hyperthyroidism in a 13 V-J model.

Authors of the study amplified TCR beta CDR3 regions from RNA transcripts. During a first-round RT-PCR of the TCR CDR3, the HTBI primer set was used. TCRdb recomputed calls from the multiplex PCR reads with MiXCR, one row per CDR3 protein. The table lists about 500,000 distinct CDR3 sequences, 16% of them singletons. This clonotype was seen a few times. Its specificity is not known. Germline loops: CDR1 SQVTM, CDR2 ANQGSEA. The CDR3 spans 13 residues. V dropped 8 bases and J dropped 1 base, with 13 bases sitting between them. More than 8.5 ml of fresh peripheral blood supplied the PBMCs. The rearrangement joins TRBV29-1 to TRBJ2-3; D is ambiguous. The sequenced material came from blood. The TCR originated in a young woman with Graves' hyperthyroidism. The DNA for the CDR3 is TGCAGCTCAAGCCTCCGGGGCACAGATACGCAGTATTTT. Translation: CSSSLRGTDTQYF.